This record covers a single T cell receptor beta chain. This CDR3 contains 12 residues. The germline V gene encodes CDR1 KGHSH and CDR2 LQKENI. Trimming took 2 bases from V and 11 from J, leaving 12 bases between them. PCR was performed using 60 Vbeta and 13 Jbeta primers. Data came from immunoSEQ multiplex PCR; TCRdb stores just in-frame clones and leaves some out. Among about 140,000 clones listed, roughly 90% were seen once. This specimen comes from a study of cytomegalovirus exposure and HLA in healthy donors. The source of this sequence is a woman aged 35 to 49 in good health and CMV-seronegative. Sequencing input: PBMCs. The chain recombines TRBV18 with TRBJ1-2, with D unresolved. CDR3 DNA: TGTGCCAGCTCACCAGGCGGGCCGCAGTACACCTTC. As protein: CASSPGGPQYTF.